Listed below are T cell receptor beta chains from one sample, sequenced in a study of T-cell memory formation after mild COVID-19. Each CDR3 protein gets one entry after TCRdb re-called the 5' RACE reads with MiXCR. The data show 150,000 to 200,000 distinct CDR3 sequences, roughly 28% seen once. The sample was PBMCs or a T cell subset sorted from them (not recorded which). The receptors were gathered from an adult woman who had mild COVID-19 (a few samples of this study predate the infection). Cell type and time point are not known. Both conserved end residues are part of each CDR3. Fields, in order: V gene, D gene, J gene, CDR3 protein, CDR3 DNA. The D gene is left open where the match is weak.

V gene: TRBV12-3/TRBV12-4
D gene: TRBD2
J gene: TRBJ2-3
CDR3 protein: CASSLLAGYTDTQYF
CDR3 DNA: TGTGCCAGCAGTTTACTAGCGGGATACACAGATACGCAGTATTTT

V gene: TRBV4-2
D gene: TRBD2
J gene: TRBJ2-7
CDR3 protein: CASSQRAGGPYEQYF
CDR3 DNA: TGTGCCAGCAGCCAGAGAGCGGGAGGGCCCTACGAGCAGTACTTC

V gene: TRBV6-2/TRBV6-3
D gene: -
J gene: TRBJ1-1
CDR3 protein: CASSYSRGYTEAFF
CDR3 DNA: TGTGCCAGCAGTTACAGTCGGGGATACACTGAAGCTTTCTTT

V gene: TRBV5-1
D gene: TRBD2
J gene: TRBJ2-3
CDR3 protein: CASSTPTSGSTDTQYF
CDR3 DNA: TGCGCCAGCAGCACCCCGACTAGCGGAAGCACAGATACGCAGTATTTT

V gene: TRBV29-1
D gene: -
J gene: TRBJ2-7
CDR3 protein: CSVVVQFSYEQYF
CDR3 DNA: TGCAGCGTTGTTGTGCAGTTCTCCTACGAGCAGTACTTC

V gene: TRBV6-1
D gene: TRBD2
J gene: TRBJ2-7
CDR3 protein: CASSAGGRAYEQYF
CDR3 DNA: TGTGCCAGCAGTGCTGGCGGGAGGGCCTACGAGCAGTACTTC

V gene: TRBV30
D gene: -
J gene: TRBJ2-7
CDR3 protein: CAWSPRQRVSYEQYF
CDR3 DNA: TGTGCCTGGAGCCCCCGGCAGCGGGTATCCTACGAGCAGTACTTC

V gene: TRBV6-6
D gene: TRBD2
J gene: TRBJ2-7
CDR3 protein: CASSYPSGREAAYEQYF
CDR3 DNA: TGTGCCAGCAGTTACCCTAGTGGGCGGGAGGCCGCCTACGAGCAGTACTTC

V gene: TRBV7-8
D gene: -
J gene: TRBJ1-5
CDR3 protein: CASSLVGGRESNQPQHF
CDR3 DNA: TGTGCCAGCAGCTTAGTGGGGGGGCGCGAGAGCAATCAGCCCCAGCATTTT

V gene: TRBV20-1
D gene: TRBD1
J gene: TRBJ2-5
CDR3 protein: CSAPGTGQETQYF
CDR3 DNA: TGCAGTGCTCCAGGGACAGGGCAAGAGACCCAGTACTTC